This TCR beta chain was sequenced during a study of shared clonotypes between healthy human individuals. Study context: Three plates each covered CD4 naive and memory; CD8 naive two, CD8 memory one.

CD4+ cell separation produced CD45RA+ naive and CD45RA-negative memory subsets. Generated by immunoSEQ multiplex PCR, the TCRdb table keeps only in-frame clones and is missing some. This sample has about 640,000 clones, with approximately 75% found just once. The V gene lost 2 bases and the J gene lost 2 bases, with 10 bases spanning the gap. CDR1 MDHEN and CDR2 SYDVKM come from the germline V gene. This CDR3 has 15 residues. The TCR was taken from a woman in her 30s in good health. The chain recombines TRBV28 with TRBJ1-5; D is undetermined. The sequenced material came from memory CD4+ T cells sorted from blood. Subset described: CD45RA-negative fraction. CDR3 DNA: TGTGCCAGCAGTTTAACGGATTCGGGCAATCAGCCCCAGCATTTT. Residues: CASSLTDSGNQPQHF.